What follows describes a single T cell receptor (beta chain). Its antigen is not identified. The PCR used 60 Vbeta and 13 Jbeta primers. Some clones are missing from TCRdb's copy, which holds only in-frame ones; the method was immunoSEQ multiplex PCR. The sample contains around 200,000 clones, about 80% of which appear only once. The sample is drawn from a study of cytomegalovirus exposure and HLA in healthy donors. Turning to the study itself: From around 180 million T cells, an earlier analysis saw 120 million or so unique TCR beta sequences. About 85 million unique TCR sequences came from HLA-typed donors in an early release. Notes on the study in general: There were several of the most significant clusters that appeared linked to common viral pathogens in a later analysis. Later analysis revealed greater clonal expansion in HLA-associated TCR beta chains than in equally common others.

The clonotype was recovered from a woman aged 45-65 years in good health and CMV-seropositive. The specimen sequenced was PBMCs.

CDR3 bases: TGTGCCAGCAGCTATTCAGACTCCCAGGGGACCCAGTACTTC. Amino acids: CASSYSDSQGTQYF. The chain links TRBV5-6 to TRBJ2-5; possibly TRBD1 for D (5 bases). This CDR3 comprises 14 residues. Germline loops: CDR1 SGHDT, CDR2 YYEEEE. Trimming took 3 bases from V and 7 from J, leaving 16 bases between them.